Listed below are T cell receptor beta chains from one sample, sequenced in a study of Ad26.COV2.S vaccination and SARS-CoV-2 variants. Libraries were prepared by immunoSEQ multiplex PCR; TCRdb keeps only in-frame clonotypes and omits some of them. The data contain 300,000 to 400,000 clones, roughly 89% of them singletons. Specimen: peripheral blood, collected in a trial of Ad26.COV2.S vaccine versus placebo. The source is a person between 18 and 60 years old who received the Ad26.COV2.S COVID-19 vaccine or a placebo. The CDR3 runs from the conserved cysteine through the conserved F or W. Each record gives: clone size, J gene, D gene, V gene, CDR3 DNA, CDR3 protein. A D gene is named only where the DNA matches it firmly. Only part of the rows carry a size: once, few, many, or a class if the clone is expanded.

- | TRBJ2-7 | TRBD2 | TRBV7-8 | TGTGCCAGCAGCTTAGATCGATTCGGCGGGAGGGAGCAGTACTTC | CASSLDRFGGREQYF
few | TRBJ1-1 | - | TRBV7-3 | TGTGCCAGCAGCTTTAACAGGGTTGACACTGAAGCTTTCTTT | CASSFNRVDTEAFF
- | TRBJ1-1 | TRBD1 | TRBV11-2 | TGTGCCAGCAGCTACGGACAGGGCGCGGGATCCATGAACACTGAAGCTTTCTTT | CASSYGQGAGSMNTEAFF
- | TRBJ1-4 | - | TRBV7-9 | TGTGCCAGCAGCTTTCCCTACGGAGGGAGGGAGGCCGAAAAACTGTTTTTT | CASSFPYGGREAEKLFF
once | TRBJ2-1 | TRBD2 | TRBV2 | TGTGCCAGCACCCCTAGCGGGGGCCGTAGCTCCTACAATGAGCAGTTCTTC | CASTPSGGRSSYNEQFF
- | TRBJ1-2 | - | TRBV4-2 | TGTGCCAGCAGCCAGACAAATTCTAACTATGGCTACACCTTC | CASSQTNSNYGYTF
- | TRBJ2-5 | - | TRBV5-1 | TGCGCCAGCTCCCCCTCTTCGTACCAAGAGACCCAGTACTTC | CASSPSSYQETQYF
- | TRBJ2-1 | - | TRBV5-6 | TGTGCCAGCAGCAGCCCGTCCAATGAGCAGTTCTTC | CASSSPSNEQFF
- | TRBJ1-4 | TRBD1 | TRBV4-1 | TGCGCCAGCAGCCAAGCGGCAGGGGGCTCTGAAAAACTGTTTTTT | CASSQAAGGSEKLFF
once | TRBJ1-1 | - | TRBV10-3 | TGTGCCATCAGTGGGGCTGAGAACACTGAAGCTTTCTTT | CAISGAENTEAFF
- | TRBJ1-2 | - | TRBV19 | TGTGCCAGTAGTTTCAGGACCGTCACCGTTGGCTACACCTTC | CASSFRTVTVGYTF
- | TRBJ1-1 | TRBD1 | TRBV20-1 | TGCAGTGCTAGTTCCGGACAGGGACGTGACACTGAAGCTTTCTTT | CSASSGQGRDTEAFF
once | TRBJ2-1 | TRBD2 | TRBV27 | TGTGCCAGCAGTTTCGCTAGCGGGTACGATGAGCAGTTCTTC | CASSFASGYDEQFF
- | TRBJ2-5 | - | TRBV30 | TGTGCCTGGAGCTTAAAAGAGACCCAGTACTTC | CAWSLKETQYF
- | TRBJ1-1 | - | TRBV30 | TGTGCCTGGAGTGCTGGTGGTAACACTGAAGCTTTCTTT | CAWSAGGNTEAFF
- | TRBJ1-3 | - | TRBV7-8 | TGTGCCAGCAGCTCATTGGCTGGGACGGCTGGAAACACCATATATTTT | CASSSLAGTAGNTIYF
once | TRBJ1-1 | - | TRBV9 | TGTGCCAGCAGCGACCAGGTAGACATGAACACTGAAGCTTTCTTT | CASSDQVDMNTEAFF
- | TRBJ1-2 | - | TRBV29-1 | TGCAGCGTTGAGAGTACCTATGGCTACACCTTC | CSVESTYGYTF
- | TRBJ2-1 | TRBD1 | TRBV5-1 | TGCGCCAGCAGCGTGGGGCCCGGGGACAGCAACAATGAGCAGTTCTTC | CASSVGPGDSNNEQFF
- | TRBJ1-6 | - | TRBV18 | TGTGCCAGCTCACAGGGTCGCGGTTCACCCCTCCACTTT | CASSQGRGSPLHF
- | TRBJ2-4 | - | TRBV29-1 | TGCAGCGTCGCCAGCGGACCCAAAAACATTCAGTACTTC | CSVASGPKNIQYF
- | TRBJ1-3 | - | TRBV9 | TGTGCCAGCAGCGTAGAGAGCCTCTCTGGAAACACCATATATTTT | CASSVESLSGNTIYF
- | TRBJ1-6 | - | TRBV6-6 | TGTGCCAGCAGTTACTCCTTGGGGGATTCACCCCTCCACTTT | CASSYSLGDSPLHF
- | TRBJ2-3 | - | TRBV3-1/TRBV3-2 | TGTGCCAGCAGCCAGACTTCACGCACAGATACGCAGTATTTT | CASSQTSRTDTQYF
- | TRBJ1-1 | - | TRBV12-3/TRBV12-4 | TGTGCCAGCAGTTATGGAAACACTGAAGCTTTCTTT | CASSYGNTEAFF
once | TRBJ1-6 | - | TRBV15 | TGTGCCACCAGCACTAACTATAATTCACCCCTCCACTTT | CATSTNYNSPLHF
- | TRBJ2-5 | TRBD1 | TRBV7-2 | TGTGCCAGCAGCCAGGACAGGGAAGAGACCCAGTACTTC | CASSQDREETQYF
- | TRBJ2-6 | TRBD1 | TRBV5-4 | TGTGCCAGCAGCTTGAAGGGACAGGGCTCTGGGGCCAACGTCCTGACTTTC | CASSLKGQGSGANVLTF
once | TRBJ1-3 | - | TRBV7-9 | TGTGCCAGCAGCTTATTGCAAGGGCTCTCTGGAAACACCATATATTTT | CASSLLQGLSGNTIYF
once | TRBJ1-1 | - | TRBV7-9 | TGTGCCAGCAGCTTAATCACGAACACTGAAGCTTTCTTT | CASSLITNTEAFF
- | TRBJ2-1 | TRBD1 | TRBV5-1 | TGCGCCAGCAGCTTGGGCCGGGACAGGGCGCCCAGTGAGCAGTTCTTC | CASSLGRDRAPSEQFF
- | TRBJ2-5 | TRBD2 | TRBV7-8 | TGTGCCAGCAGCCTCCTGGGGGGGAGCGGGGGCTCCCAAGAGACCCAGTACTTC | CASSLLGGSGGSQETQYF
- | TRBJ2-4 | - | TRBV3-1/TRBV3-2 | TGTGCCAGCATGGGGCGTAAGAACATTCAGTACTTC | CASMGRKNIQYF
once | TRBJ2-1 | - | TRBV6-5 | TGTGCCAGCAGTTACTCTCGCAGGCTTGTGAACAATGAGCAGTTCTTC | CASSYSRRLVNNEQFF
- | TRBJ1-2 | TRBD1 | TRBV28 | TGTGCCAGCAGGGGACAGGGCCCCTATGGCTACACCTTC | CASRGQGPYGYTF
once | TRBJ2-1 | TRBD2 | TRBV19 | TGTGCCAGTAAGGGACTAGCGGACAACAATGAGCAGTTCTTC | CASKGLADNNEQFF
- | TRBJ2-3 | - | TRBV30 | TGTGCCTGGAGTGATAGTATGCTGGATACGCAGTATTTT | CAWSDSMLDTQYF
- | TRBJ2-1 | TRBD2 | TRBV6-1 | TGTGCCAGCAGTGACGCGGGGGTTGAGCAGTTCTTC | CASSDAGVEQFF
- | TRBJ2-1 | - | TRBV3-1/TRBV3-2 | TGTGCCAGCAGCCAAGATTGGGGGGGCAAGGTAAATGAGCAGTTCTTC | CASSQDWGGKVNEQFF
- | TRBJ2-3 | - | TRBV28 | TGTGCCAGCAGTTTATCCAGCGGAGCGATTCTGAGCACAGATACGCAGTATTTT | CASSLSSGAILSTDTQYF
once | TRBJ2-7 | - | TRBV15 | TGTGCCACCAGCAGAGATATGGAGGCTTACTCCTACGAGCAGTACTTC | CATSRDMEAYSYEQYF
- | TRBJ2-7 | TRBD1 | TRBV12-3/TRBV12-4 | TGTGCCAGCAGCCTGGACAGGGAAGACGAGCAGTACTTC | CASSLDREDEQYF
- | TRBJ2-5 | TRBD2 | TRBV5-4 | TGTGCCAGCAGCCTCTATCGGGGGGGCATAGAGACCCAGTACTTC | CASSLYRGGIETQYF
- | TRBJ1-2 | - | TRBV29-1 | TGCAGCGTTTTGACTAGCTCCCAGGGCGGCTACACCTTC | CSVLTSSQGGYTF
- | TRBJ2-5 | TRBD1 | TRBV5-5 | TGTGCCAGCAGCACAGACAGGGGGATAGTTCAAGAGACCCAGTACTTC | CASSTDRGIVQETQYF
- | TRBJ1-6 | TRBD1 | TRBV5-4 | TGTGCCAGCACTGAAGAGCCGGGACAGTATAATTCACCCCTCCACTTT | CASTEEPGQYNSPLHF
- | TRBJ1-4 | TRBD1 | TRBV29-1 | TGCAGCGCCGTAACAGGGGATGAAAAACTGTTTTTT | CSAVTGDEKLFF
- | TRBJ1-4 | - | TRBV2 | TGTGCCAGCAGCGTGGACGGAGAAAAACTGTTTTTT | CASSVDGEKLFF
- | TRBJ2-1 | - | TRBV4-1 | TGCGCCAGCAGCCAAGTGACATTTAATGAGCAGTTCTTC | CASSQVTFNEQFF
- | TRBJ2-1 | - | TRBV27 | TGTGCCAGCAGTTTAGCGGGGGCAAGCGAGCAGTTCTTC | CASSLAGASEQFF
- | TRBJ2-4 | - | TRBV30 | TGTGCCTGGGATTCTCAGGGGTCCGGTCTAGCCAAAAACATTCAGTACTTC | CAWDSQGSGLAKNIQYF
- | TRBJ2-6 | - | TRBV18 | TGTGCCAGCTCACCGGCAGGGACCTCTGGGGCCAACGTCCTGACTTTC | CASSPAGTSGANVLTF